This TCR beta chain was profiled in a study of molecular identifiers for immune sequencing clone quantification. Study overall: In replicates, RNA taken from 20,000 or 100,000 naive CD8 cells was divided five ways, and four portions underwent sequencing. Study-wide results and limits: Clones that had above 20 RNA copies took up over 99% of effector molecules but under 1% in naive cells.

The CDR3 has 17 amino acids. V gave up 6 bases and J gave up 2 bases; unmatched junction bases: 13. Germline values: CDR1 SNHLY, CDR2 FYNNEI. Sorting isolated naive CD8 T cells as CD8+CD4-CCR7+CD45RA+ events. TCRdb independently ran MiXCR on the PCR reads; one entry per CDR3 protein. This sample carries 65,000 or so distinct CDR3 sequences, 15% to 20% of them seen once, and the ten largest clones take 1.5% to 1.9%. This clonotype has just a few counts. Antigen: not known. This TCR was recovered from a human donor in good health. Some libraries in this study had Jurkat cell RNA spiked in. Sequenced sample: naive CD8+ T cells from blood, with Jurkat cell RNA spiked in. The subset denotes: FACS-sorted CD8+CD4-CCR7+CD45RA+ naive T cells. The chain joins TRBV2 to TRBJ2-1, with 7 nucleotides matching TRBD2. The CDR3 nucleotides are TGTGCCAGCAGCGAGGTTCCGGGACTACCGCCCTACAATGAGCAGTTCTTC. Amino acid sequence: CASSEVPGLPPYNEQFF.